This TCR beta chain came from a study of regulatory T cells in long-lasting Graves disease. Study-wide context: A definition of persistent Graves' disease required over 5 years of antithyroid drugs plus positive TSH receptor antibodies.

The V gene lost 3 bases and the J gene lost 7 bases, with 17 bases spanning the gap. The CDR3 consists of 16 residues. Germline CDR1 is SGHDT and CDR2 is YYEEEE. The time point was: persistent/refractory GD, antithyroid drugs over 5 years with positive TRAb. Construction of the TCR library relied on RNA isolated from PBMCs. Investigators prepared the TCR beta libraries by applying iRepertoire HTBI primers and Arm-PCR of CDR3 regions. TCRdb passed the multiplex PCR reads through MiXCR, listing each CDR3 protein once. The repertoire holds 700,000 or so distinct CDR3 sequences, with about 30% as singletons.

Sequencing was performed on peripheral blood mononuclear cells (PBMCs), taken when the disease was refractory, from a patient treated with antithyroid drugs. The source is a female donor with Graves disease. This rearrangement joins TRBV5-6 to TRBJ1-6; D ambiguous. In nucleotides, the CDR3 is TGTGCCAGCAGCTCCGGCCGCCTAAGGAGGAATTCACCCCTCCACTTT. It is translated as CASSSGRLRRNSPLHF.